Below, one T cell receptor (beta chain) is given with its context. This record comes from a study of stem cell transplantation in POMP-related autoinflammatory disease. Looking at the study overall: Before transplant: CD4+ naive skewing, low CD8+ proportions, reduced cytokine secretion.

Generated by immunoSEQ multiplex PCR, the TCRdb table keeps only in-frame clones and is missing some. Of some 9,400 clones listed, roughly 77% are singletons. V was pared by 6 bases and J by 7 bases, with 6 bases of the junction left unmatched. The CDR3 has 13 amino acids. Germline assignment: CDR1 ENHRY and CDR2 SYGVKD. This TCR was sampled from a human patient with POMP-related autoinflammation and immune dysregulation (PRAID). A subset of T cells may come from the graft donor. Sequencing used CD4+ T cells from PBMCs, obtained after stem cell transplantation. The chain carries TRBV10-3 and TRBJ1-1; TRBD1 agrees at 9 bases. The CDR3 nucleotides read TGTGCCATCAGGGGGACAGGGAGAATTGAAGCTTTCTTT. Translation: CAIRGTGRIEAFF.